The 3 T cell receptor beta chains given below trace back to one sample, sequenced in a study of shared clonotypes between healthy human individuals. Profiling relied on immunoSEQ multiplex PCR, and the TCRdb table lists in-frame clones only, not all of them. The table has some 2,500,000 clones, more than 85% seen once. The material sequenced was naive CD4+ T cells from PBMCs. Subset defined: CD45RA+ positively selected. Receptor source: a young man in good health. Some clones in this sample may be carry-over from other donors' samples.

A note on this clone: The sample carries other DNA sequences with the same CDR3. The chain recombines TRBV29-1 with TRBJ2-2; 8 bases are shared with TRBD2. Germline CDR1 and CDR2: SQVTM and ANQGSEA. V shed 3 bases, J shed 5 bases, and the junction held 5 bases outside the gene matches. CDR3 length: 14 residues. The CDR3 sequence is CSVERGVGTGELFF. The CDR3 coding sequence is TGCAGCGTTGAGCGGGGGGTTGGTACCGGGGAGCTGTTTTTT.

A note on this clone: A junction end diverges from the germline sequence, so it may reflect a read error. V usage is TRBV27 and J usage is TRBJ2-5; 8 nucleotides line up with TRBD2. The CDR3 covers 15 residues. Germline CDR1 MNHEY, CDR2 SMNVEV (reference sequence). The CDR3 DNA reads as TGTGCGAGCAGGCAGCGGGAGCTCTACCAAGAGACCCAGTACTTC. Encoded protein: CASRQRELYQETQYF.

The V call is TRBV6-1, the J call TRBJ1-2; D is unresolved. V gave up 6 bases and J gave up 4 bases, with 12 bases separating them. Per germline, CDR1 MNHNS and CDR2 SASEGT. The CDR3 runs 13 residues. DNA of the CDR3: TGTGCCAGCAGCCTAGTCCTGCCCTATGGCTACACCTTC. Translated: CASSLVLPYGYTF.